The clone carrying this TCR beta chain was seen more than once but under ten times. What it binds is unknown. 5'RACE, which relied on constant-segment primers, yielded TCR alpha and TCR beta cDNA libraries carrying sample barcodes and UMIs. TCRdb reprocessed the 5' RACE reads via MiXCR and lists one record per CDR3 protein. The table has just over 300,000 distinct CDR3 sequences, roughly a fifth seen once. The V and J ends lost 5 bases and 2 bases respectively, with 10 bases between them. CDR3 length: 14 residues. CDR1 SGHAT and CDR2 FQNNGV come from the germline V gene. These data come from a study of T-cell memory formation after mild COVID-19. Study context: TCR clusters were largely donor specific.

General study points: CD4+ contracting clones lay mainly in CM and EM, CD8+ ones in EMRA.

Input material: PBMCs or a T cell subset sorted from them (not recorded which). This chain joins TRBV11-2 and TRBJ2-1; no reliable D call. This TCR derives from a man younger than 35 who had mild COVID-19 (a few samples of this study predate the infection). Cell type and time point are not known. The CDR3 region has the DNA TGTGCCAGCAGCCTCCGGATTACCTACAATGAGCAGTTCTTC. Translation gives CASSLRITYNEQFF.